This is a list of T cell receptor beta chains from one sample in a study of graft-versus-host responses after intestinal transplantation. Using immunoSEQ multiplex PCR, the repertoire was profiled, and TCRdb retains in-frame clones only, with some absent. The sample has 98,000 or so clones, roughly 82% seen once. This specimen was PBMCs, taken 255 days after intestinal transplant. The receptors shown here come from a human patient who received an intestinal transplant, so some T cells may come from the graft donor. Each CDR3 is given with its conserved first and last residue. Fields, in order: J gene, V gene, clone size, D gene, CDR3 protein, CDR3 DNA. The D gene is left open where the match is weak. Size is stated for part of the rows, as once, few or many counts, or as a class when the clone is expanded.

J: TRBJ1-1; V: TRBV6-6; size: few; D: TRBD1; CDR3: CASSDSYGTGGEAFF; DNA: TGTGCCAGCAGTGACTCATACGGGACAGGGGGCGAAGCTTTCTTT
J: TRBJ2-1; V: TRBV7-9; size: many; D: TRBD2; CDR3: CASSLYASGFQDEQFF; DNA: TGTGCCAGCAGCTTATACGCTAGCGGGTTTCAGGATGAGCAGTTCTTC
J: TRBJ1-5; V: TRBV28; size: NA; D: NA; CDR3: CASRLQGQPQHF; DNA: TGTGCCAGCAGGTTACAGGGTCAGCCCCAGCATTTT
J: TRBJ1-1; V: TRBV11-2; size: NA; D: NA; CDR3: CASNQNLPGSAEAFF; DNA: TGTGCCAGCAACCAAAACTTACCAGGGAGCGCTGAAGCTTTCTTT
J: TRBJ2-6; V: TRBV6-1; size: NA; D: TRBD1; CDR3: CASGLQGTGANVLTF; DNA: TGTGCCAGCGGTTTACAGGGGACTGGGGCCAACGTCCTGACTTTC
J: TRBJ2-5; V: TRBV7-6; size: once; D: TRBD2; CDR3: CASSLGLAGDLETQYF; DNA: TGTGCCAGCAGCCTGGGACTAGCGGGAGACTTAGAGACCCAGTACTTC
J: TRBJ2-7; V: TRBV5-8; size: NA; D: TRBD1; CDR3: CASSSGDRAYSYEQYF; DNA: TGTGCCAGCAGCTCGGGGGACAGGGCGTACTCCTACGAGCAGTACTTC
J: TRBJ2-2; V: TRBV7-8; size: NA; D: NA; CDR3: CASSPNMGFTGELFF; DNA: TGTGCCAGCAGCCCTAATATGGGGTTCACCGGGGAGCTGTTTTTT
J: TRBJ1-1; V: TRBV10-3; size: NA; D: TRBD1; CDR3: CAISERPGQGQEAFF; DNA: TGTGCCATCAGTGAGAGACCAGGACAGGGGCAAGAAGCTTTCTTT
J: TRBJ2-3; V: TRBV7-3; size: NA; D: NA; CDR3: CASSPFSTDTQYF; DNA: TGTGCCAGCAGCCCCTTCTCCACAGATACGCAGTATTTT
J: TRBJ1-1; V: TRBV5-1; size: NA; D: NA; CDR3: CASSLTRFDTEAFF; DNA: TGCGCCAGCAGCTTAACCAGATTCGACACTGAAGCTTTCTTT
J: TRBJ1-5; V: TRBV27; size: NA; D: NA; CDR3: CASSPGDRNQPQHF; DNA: TGTGCCAGCAGTCCAGGGGATCGCAATCAGCCCCAGCATTTT
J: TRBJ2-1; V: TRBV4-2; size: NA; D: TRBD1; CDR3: CASSLGQGGYNEQFF; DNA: TGTGCCAGCAGCCTTGGACAGGGGGGTTACAATGAGCAGTTCTTC
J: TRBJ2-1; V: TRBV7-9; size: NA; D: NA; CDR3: CASSPKVDLLSYNEQFF; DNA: TGTGCCAGCAGCCCTAAGGTGGATCTCCTCTCCTACAATGAGCAGTTCTTC
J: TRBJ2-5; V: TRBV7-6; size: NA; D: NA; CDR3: CASSLEVLGETQYF; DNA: TGTGCCAGCAGCTTAGAGGTTTTAGGAGAGACCCAGTACTTC
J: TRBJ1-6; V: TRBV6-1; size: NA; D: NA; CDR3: CASSESGFAGYSPLHF; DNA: TGTGCCAGCAGTGAAAGCGGCTTCGCGGGTTATTCACCCCTCCACTTT
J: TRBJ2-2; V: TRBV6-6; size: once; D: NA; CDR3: CASIGKANTGELFF; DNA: TGTGCCAGCATCGGCAAAGCGAACACCGGGGAGCTGTTTTTT
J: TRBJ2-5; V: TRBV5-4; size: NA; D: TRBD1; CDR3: CASSYGQEQYF; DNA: TGTGCCAGCAGCTACGGACAGGAGCAGTACTTC
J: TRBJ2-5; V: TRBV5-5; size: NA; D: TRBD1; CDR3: CASSLAPGDRRSETQYF; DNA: TGTGCCAGCAGCTTGGCCCCTGGGGACAGGAGGTCGGAGACCCAGTACTTC
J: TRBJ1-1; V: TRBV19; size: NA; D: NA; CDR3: CASSLQRGTEAFF; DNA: TGTGCCAGTAGTCTACAAAGGGGCACTGAAGCTTTCTTT
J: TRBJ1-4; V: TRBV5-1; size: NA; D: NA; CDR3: CASSLGGDRYEKLFF; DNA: TGCGCCAGCAGCTTGGGAGGGGACCGCTATGAAAAACTGTTTTTT
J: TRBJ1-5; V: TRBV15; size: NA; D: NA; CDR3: CATSGLGGYSNQPQHF; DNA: TGTGCCACCAGCGGGCTTGGGGGGTATAGCAATCAGCCCCAGCATTTT
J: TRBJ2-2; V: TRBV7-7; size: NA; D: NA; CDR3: CASSLSEVSGELFF; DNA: TGTGCTAGCAGCCTCTCGGAGGTATCCGGGGAGCTGTTTTTT
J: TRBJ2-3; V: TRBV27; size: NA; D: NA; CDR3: CASMGRSTDTQYF; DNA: TGTGCCAGCATGGGGCGGAGCACAGATACGCAGTATTTT
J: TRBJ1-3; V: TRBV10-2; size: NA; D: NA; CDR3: CASSGGEGVSGNTIYF; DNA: TGCGCCAGCAGTGGGGGTGAAGGCGTCTCTGGAAACACCATATATTTT
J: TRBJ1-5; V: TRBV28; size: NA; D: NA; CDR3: CASSLSVQPQHF; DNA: TGTGCCAGCAGTTTATCTGTTCAGCCCCAGCATTTT
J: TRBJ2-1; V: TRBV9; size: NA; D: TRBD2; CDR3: CASSVVASGAYNEQFF; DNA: TGTGCCAGCAGCGTAGTGGCTAGCGGAGCCTACAATGAGCAGTTCTTC
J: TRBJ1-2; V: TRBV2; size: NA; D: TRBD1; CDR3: CASSPPSQGAFGYTF; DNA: TGTGCCAGCAGCCCTCCATCCCAGGGGGCATTCGGCTACACCTTC
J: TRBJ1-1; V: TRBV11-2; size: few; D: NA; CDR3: CASSLIENTEAFF; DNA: TGTGCCAGCAGCTTAATTGAGAACACTGAAGCTTTCTTT
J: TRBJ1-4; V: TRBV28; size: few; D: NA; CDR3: CASSYRDEKLFF; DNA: TGTGCCAGCAGTTACCGGGACGAAAAACTGTTTTTT
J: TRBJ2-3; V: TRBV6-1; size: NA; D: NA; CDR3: CASSEWEKDTQYF; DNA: TGTGCCAGCAGTGAGTGGGAGAAAGATACGCAGTATTTT
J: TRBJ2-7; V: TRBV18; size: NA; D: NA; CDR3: CASSPGARVYEQYF; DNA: TGTGCCAGCTCACCGGGGGCCCGAGTCTACGAGCAGTACTTC
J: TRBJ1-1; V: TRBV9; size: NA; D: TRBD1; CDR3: CACSVGTGDTEAFF; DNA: TGTGCCTGCAGCGTAGGGACAGGGGACACTGAAGCTTTCTTT
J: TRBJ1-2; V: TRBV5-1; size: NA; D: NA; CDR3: CASSPGGADYGYTF; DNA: TGCGCCAGCAGCCCGGGGGGCGCCGACTATGGCTACACCTTC
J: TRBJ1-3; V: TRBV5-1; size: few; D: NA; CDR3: CASSLTGDRNTIYF; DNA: TGCGCCAGCAGCTTAACCGGGGATAGAAACACCATATATTTT
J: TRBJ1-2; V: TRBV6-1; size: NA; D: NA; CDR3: CASSPRNPLGYTF; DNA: TGTGCCAGCAGTCCACGGAACCCTCTCGGCTACACCTTC
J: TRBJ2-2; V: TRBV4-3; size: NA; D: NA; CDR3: CASSQEFDTGELFF; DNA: TGCGCCAGCAGCCAAGAGTTTGACACCGGGGAGCTGTTTTTT
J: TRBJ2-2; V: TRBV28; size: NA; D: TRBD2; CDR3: CASSLAGGTGELFF; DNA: TGTGCCAGCAGTTTAGCGGGGGGCACCGGGGAGCTGTTTTTT
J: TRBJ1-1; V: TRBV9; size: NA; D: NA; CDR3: CASSSLWENTEAFF; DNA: TGTGCCAGCAGCTCCCTGTGGGAGAACACTGAAGCTTTCTTT
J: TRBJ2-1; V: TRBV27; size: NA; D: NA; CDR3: CASRSSLWAGASNEQFF; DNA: TGTGCCAGCAGATCCTCTTTATGGGCAGGGGCTTCTAATGAGCAGTTCTTC
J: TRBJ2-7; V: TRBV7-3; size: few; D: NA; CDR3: CASSLTTESYEQYF; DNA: TGTGCCAGCAGCTTAACAACGGAGTCCTACGAGCAGTACTTC
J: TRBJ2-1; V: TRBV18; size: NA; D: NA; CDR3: CASSPISGSSYNEQFF; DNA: TGTGCCAGCTCACCCATTAGCGGCAGCTCCTACAATGAGCAGTTCTTC
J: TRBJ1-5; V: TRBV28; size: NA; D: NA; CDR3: CASSLPGVQPQHF; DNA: TGTGCCAGCAGTCTCCCTGGCGTCCAGCCCCAGCATTTT
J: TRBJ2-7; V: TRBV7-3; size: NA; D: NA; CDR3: CASSLTTGVEQYF; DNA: TGTGCCAGCAGCTTAACCACGGGAGTGGAGCAGTACTTC
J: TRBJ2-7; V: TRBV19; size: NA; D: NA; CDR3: CASNPPGRAEQYF; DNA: TGTGCCAGTAACCCCCCTGGCAGGGCCGAGCAGTACTTC
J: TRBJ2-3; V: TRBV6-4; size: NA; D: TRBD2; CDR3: CASRTPERGVLGADTQYF; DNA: TGTGCCAGCAGGACCCCTGAGCGGGGGGTGCTCGGGGCAGATACGCAGTATTTT
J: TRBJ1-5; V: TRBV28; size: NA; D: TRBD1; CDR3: CASSPFTGVGIQPQHF; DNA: TGTGCCAGCAGTCCCTTCACAGGGGTAGGGATTCAGCCCCAGCATTTT
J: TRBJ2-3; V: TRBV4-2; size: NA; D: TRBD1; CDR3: CASSQEGQGTDTQYF; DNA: TGTGCCAGCAGCCAAGAGGGACAGGGCACAGATACGCAGTATTTT
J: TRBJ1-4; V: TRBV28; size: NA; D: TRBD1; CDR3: CASSPRGSWEKLFF; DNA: TGTGCCAGCAGTCCCAGGGGGAGTTGGGAAAAACTGTTTTTT
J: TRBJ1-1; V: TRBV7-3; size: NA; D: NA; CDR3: CASSLKGGFEAFF; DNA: TGTGCCAGCAGCTTAAAGGGGGGGTTTGAAGCTTTCTTT
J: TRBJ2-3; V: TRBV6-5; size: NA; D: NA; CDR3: CASSYGGTDTQYF; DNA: TGTGCCAGCAGTTACGGGGGCACAGATACGCAGTATTTT
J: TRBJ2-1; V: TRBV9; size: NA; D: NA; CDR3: CASSVGGLVGREQFF; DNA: TGTGCCAGCAGCGTAGGGGGTCTAGTGGGCAGGGAGCAGTTCTTC
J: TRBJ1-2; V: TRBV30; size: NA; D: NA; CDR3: CAWTQVLPYGYTF; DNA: TGTGCCTGGACCCAAGTGTTGCCCTATGGCTACACCTTC
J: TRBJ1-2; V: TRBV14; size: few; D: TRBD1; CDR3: CASSRQGTAGYTF; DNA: TGTGCCAGCAGCCGACAGGGAACGGCTGGCTACACCTTC
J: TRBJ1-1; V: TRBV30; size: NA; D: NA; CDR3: CAWSPSRGRNTEAFF; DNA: TGTGCCTGGAGTCCTTCGCGGGGGCGGAACACTGAAGCTTTCTTT
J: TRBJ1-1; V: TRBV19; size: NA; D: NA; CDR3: CASSINTEAFF; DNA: TGTGCCAGTAGTATTAACACTGAAGCTTTCTTT
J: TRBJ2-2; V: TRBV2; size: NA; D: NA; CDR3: CASNIHNTGELFF; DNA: TGTGCCAGCAACATACACAACACCGGGGAGCTGTTTTTT
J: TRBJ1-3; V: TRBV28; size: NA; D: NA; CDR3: CASTPRRVRGNTIYF; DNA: TGTGCCAGCACCCCTCGGCGGGTTAGGGGAAACACCATATATTTT
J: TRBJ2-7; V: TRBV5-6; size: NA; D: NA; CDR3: CASSLAWGYEQYF; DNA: TGTGCCAGCAGCTTGGCGTGGGGCTACGAGCAGTACTTC
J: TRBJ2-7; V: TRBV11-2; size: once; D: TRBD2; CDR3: CASSPGRGEYF; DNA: TGTGCCAGCAGCCCCGGGCGGGGGGAGTACTTC